This T cell receptor (beta chain) was recorded in a study of blood T cells in healthy people across ages. Each donor gave approximately 9.5 milliliters of peripheral blood. A note on this clonotype: Antigen: not known. A read error may explain this, as a much larger clone is one base away.

Then a second PCR, running about 6 to 12 cycles, was carried out with a sample-barcoded 5' primer and a J-beta primer mix. Each cDNA molecule carried a tag from a template-switch adaptor that contained 12 random nucleotides. MiXCR was run by TCRdb on the 5' RACE reads, yielding one entry per CDR3 protein. The repertoire holds some 730,000 distinct CDR3 sequences, with about 20% as singletons. CDR1 and CDR2 from the germline V gene are MDHEN and SYDVKM. This CDR3 contains 13 residues. Study results and caveats: Researchers judged that diversity estimates from one million T cells fell short of true values. As age increased, TCR beta diversity per million T cells fell in a roughly linear fashion.

The rearrangement joins TRBV28 to TRBJ1-1; the D is unclear. The sequenced sample was blood. This TCR was sampled from a man between 65 and 85 years old in good health. CDR3 amino acids: CVSSSWGNTEAFF. CDR3 nucleotide sequence: TGTGTCAGCAGCTCCTGGGGTAACACTGAAGCTTTCTTT.